The 19 T cell receptor beta chains below come from one sample, sequenced in a study of CXCR3-negative and CXCR3-positive naive CD8 T cells. Whole-study results and caveats: A higher hydrophobicity marked the TRB CDR3s of CXCR3-positive naive cells versus CXCR3-negative naive cells.

In preparing the TRB cDNA libraries, 5' RACE with UMI labels was used. TCRdb processed the 5' RACE reads again and assigns one entry to each CDR3 protein, with no DNA. Across about 150,000 distinct CDR3 sequences, the top ten clones capture 0.45% to 0.55% of the sample. These receptors are not linked to any known antigen. Sequencing input: naive CXCR3+ CD8+ T cells from blood. Noted subset: CD45RO-CCR7+CD27+CD95- naive CD8+ T cells expressing CXCR3 (TNR3+). These receptors were obtained from a human donor in good health. Some clones in this sample may be carry-over from other donors' samples.

The chain employs TRBV25-1 and TRBJ1-1. CDR1 is MGHDK and CDR2 is SYGVNS in the germline V gene. CDR3 length equals 15 residues. This CDR3 reads CASSDLIQGTPEAFF.

The chain has TRBV27 and TRBJ1-5; TCRdb names TRBD1, which stays unverified in the absence of DNA. The CDR3 totals 15 residues. Germline V lookup: CDR1 MNHEY, CDR2 SMNVEV (reference sequence). The CDR3 reads CASSFLGDGNQPQHF.

V is TRBV25-1 and J is TRBJ1-1; without DNA, the TCRdb call of TRBD1 cannot be checked. The germline V gene encodes CDR1 MGHDK and CDR2 SYGVNS. The CDR3 has 14 amino acids. The CDR3 sequence: CASSVTGGNTEAFF. Together with reference TRBV25-1 and TRBJ1-1, the CDR3 gives the full variable domain: EADIYQTPRYLVIGTGKKITLECSQTMGHDKMYWYQQDPGMELHLIHYSYGVNSTEKGDLSSESTVSRIRTEHFPLTLESARPSHTSQYLCASSVTGGNTEAFFGQGTRLTVV.

The chain joins TRBV7-9 to TRBJ2-2. Germline CDR1 is SEHNR and CDR2 is FQNEAQ (reference sequence). The CDR3 spans 11 residues. CDR3 in amino acids: CASLLSGELFF.

The CDR3: CASTTGAHSNQPQHF. The rearrangement joins TRBV28 to TRBJ1-5; lacking DNA, the TRBD1 call made by TCRdb goes unchecked. Germline loops: CDR1 MDHEN, CDR2 SYDVKM. CDR3 size: 15 residues.

The chain carries TRBV28 and TRBJ2-3; the TRBD2 assignment by TCRdb is unverifiable without DNA. The CDR3 is 15 amino acids. CDR1 is MDHEN and CDR2 is SYDVKM in the germline V gene. CDR3 amino acids: CASSLGGSGTDTQYF.

The chain joins TRBV7-9 to TRBJ2-5; without DNA, the TCRdb call of TRBD1 cannot be checked. Germline V gene data show CDR1 as SEHNR and CDR2 as FQNEAQ (reference sequence). The CDR3 spans 13 residues. The CDR3 is CASSTQGQETQYF.

The CDR3 spells CASGTSGSIETQYF. The genes are TRBV11-2 and TRBJ2-5; the TRBD2 assignment by TCRdb is unverifiable without DNA. Germline V gene data show CDR1 as SGHAT and CDR2 as FQNNGV. There are 14 residues in the CDR3.

V and J are TRBV7-9 and TRBJ2-7; TCRdb's D call of TRBD1 is untestable without DNA. The length of the CDR3 is 15 residues. Germline V lookup: CDR1 SEHNR, CDR2 FQNEAQ (reference sequence). The CDR3: CASSPPGQASYEQYF. The entire variable domain, with the rest obtained from reference TRBV7-9 and TRBJ2-7, is as follows: DTGVSQNPRHKITKRGQNVTFRCDPISEHNRLYWYRQTLGQGPEFLTYFQNEAQLEKSRLLSDRFSAERPKGSFSTLEIQRTEQGDSAMYLCASSPPGQASYEQYFGPGTRLTVT.

V is TRBV28 and J is TRBJ2-3; TCRdb's D call, TRBD2, is unchecked because there is no DNA. Germline loops: CDR1 MDHEN, CDR2 SYDVKM. The length of the CDR3 is 15 residues. The CDR3: CASSVTSGSTDTQYF.

The chain uses TRBV2 and TRBJ1-2; TCRdb's D call, TRBD1, is unchecked because there is no DNA. The CDR3 length is 13 residues. Germline-derived CDR1 and CDR2 are SNHLY and FYNNEI. CDR3 in amino acids: CAMTGPGNYGYTF.

The chain joins TRBV5-1 to TRBJ2-5; TCRdb calls TRBD1, which cannot be checked without DNA. The CDR3 runs 15 residues. Germline assignment: CDR1 SGHRS and CDR2 YFSETQ. The CDR3 sequence is CASSLFPGAGETQYF. Full variable domain (missing parts from reference TRBV5-1 and TRBJ2-5): KAGVTQTPRYLIKTRGQQVTLSCSPISGHRSVSWYQQTPGQGLQFLFEYFSETQRNKGNFPGRFSGRQFSNSRSEMNVSTLELGDSALYLCASSLFPGAGETQYFGPGTRLLVL.

The V call is TRBV6-2 or TRBV6-3, the J call TRBJ2-1. Per germline, CDR1 MNHEY and CDR2 SVGEGT. This CDR3 has 15 amino acids. The CDR3 loop is CASSYPGRTYNEQFF.

This chain uses TRBV7-6 with TRBJ2-7; TCRdb indicates TRBD1, and absent DNA this call remains unverified. The CDR3 has 15 amino acids. Germline CDR1 SGHVS, CDR2 FNYEAQ. This chain's CDR3 is CASSSLGPGSYEQYF. Filled out from reference TRBV7-6 and TRBJ2-7, the complete variable domain reads GAGVSQSPRYKVTKRGQDVALRCDPISGHVSLYWYRQALGQGPEFLTYFNYEAQQDKSGLPNDRFSAERPEGSISTLTIQRTEQRDSAMYRCASSSLGPGSYEQYFGPGTRLTVT.

The chain links TRBV7-6 to TRBJ2-2; TCRdb reports TRBD2, a call that lacks DNA to check it against. This CDR3 is 12 amino acids long. Germline CDR1 is SGHVS and CDR2 is FNYEAQ. The CDR3: CASSFGGGELFF.

The genes are TRBV28 and TRBJ2-1; TCRdb lists TRBD2, though no DNA is available to test this call. Germline CDR1 and CDR2: MDHEN and SYDVKM. The CDR3 extends over 12 amino acids. The CDR3 region is CAIETSANEQFF.

V usage is TRBV28 and J usage is TRBJ2-7; TCRdb's D call, TRBD1, is unchecked because there is no DNA. CDR1 and CDR2 from the germline V gene are MDHEN and SYDVKM. CDR3 size: 13 residues. CDR3 loop: CASSRKTGREQYF.

J is TRBJ2-5 and V is TRBV12-3 or TRBV12-4; TCRdb designates TRBD2, a call that cannot be tested without DNA. The CDR3 totals 14 residues. The CDR3 here is CASSPGLAGMAQYF.

The rearrangement links TRBV27 to TRBJ1-5; TCRdb reports TRBD1, a call that lacks DNA to check it against. The CDR3 extends over 17 amino acids. Germline CDR1 is MNHEY and CDR2 is SMNVEV (reference sequence). CDR3 loop: CASTPLPGQGADQPQHF.